This T cell receptor beta chain stems from a study of blood T cell repertoires in COVID-19. Overall study context: Donors in the United States, Italy and Spain gave samples during acute or convalescent COVID-19. Sample material is recorded as cDNA or gDNA derived from T cells, B-cell-depleted T cells, or PBMCs.

The CDR3 has 18 residues. J lost 4 bases, V lost 4 bases, and 15 bases had no gene match. Per the germline V gene, CDR1 is MDHEN and CDR2 is SYDVKM. Study members were between about 18 and 95 years old and lived in some 26 US regions. Per the authors' pipeline: Amplifying reference gene primers gave estimates of nucleated cell counts. Profiled with immunoSEQ multiplex PCR; TCRdb holds only in-frame clones, not every one. V, J and clone size derive from that table, while D and trimming were established from the DNA sequence. Here the sample spans a few hundred thousand clones, approximately 85% being singletons.

V usage is TRBV28 and J usage is TRBJ1-3; 8 bases map to TRBD1. The source is a woman between 45 and 60 years old who had been exposed to COVID-19. Sequencing was carried out using PBMCs or T cells enriched from blood (not recorded which). CDR3 DNA: TGTGCCAGCAGTTCTCCCCACCAGGACAGGGAAAGAGGAAACACCATATATTTT. Translation gives CASSSPHQDRERGNTIYF.